This T cell receptor beta chain appears in the sequencing data of a study of breast tumors, draining lymph nodes, adjacent tissues. Whole-study results and caveats: Compared with lymph nodes, tumors were less diverse; compared with nontumor tissue, more. Findings are consistent with lymph node origin and intratumoral expansion of most tumor T cells.

Notes on this clonotype: Its target is unknown.

From the multiplex PCR reads, TCRdb called clonotypes with MiXCR, one entry per CDR3 protein. Altogether about 16,000 distinct CDR3 sequences are present, less than 45% being singletons, with the ten largest covering roughly 14%. Trimming cost V 5 bases and J 0 bases; bases outside gene matches: 4. The length of the CDR3 is 16 residues. The origin of this receptor is a female donor with breast cancer. Some clones in this sample may be carry-over from other donors' samples. The sample was tumor-adjacent breast tissue. The chain uses TRBV12-3 or TRBV12-4 and TRBJ2-2; 9 nucleotides line up with TRBD1. The CDR3 loop reads CASSLRTGANTGELFF. The CDR3 nucleotides are TGTGCCAGCAGTCTGCGGACAGGGGCGAACACCGGGGAGCTGTTTTTT.